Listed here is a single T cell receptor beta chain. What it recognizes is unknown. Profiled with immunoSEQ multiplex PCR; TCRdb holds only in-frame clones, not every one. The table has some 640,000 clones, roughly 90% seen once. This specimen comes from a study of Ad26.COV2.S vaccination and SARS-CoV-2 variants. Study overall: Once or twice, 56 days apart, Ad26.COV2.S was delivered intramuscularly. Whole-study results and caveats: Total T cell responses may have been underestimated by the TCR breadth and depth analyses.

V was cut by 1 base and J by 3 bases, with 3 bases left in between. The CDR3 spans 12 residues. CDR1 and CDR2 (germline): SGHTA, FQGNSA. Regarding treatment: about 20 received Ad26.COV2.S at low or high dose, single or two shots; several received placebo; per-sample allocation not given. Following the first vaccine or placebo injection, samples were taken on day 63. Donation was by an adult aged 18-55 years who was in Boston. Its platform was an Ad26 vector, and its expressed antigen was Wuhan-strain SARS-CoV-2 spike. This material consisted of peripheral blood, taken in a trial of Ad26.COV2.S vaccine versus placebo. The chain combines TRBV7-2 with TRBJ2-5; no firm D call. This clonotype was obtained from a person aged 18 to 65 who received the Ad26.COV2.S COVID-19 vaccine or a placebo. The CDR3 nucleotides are TGTGCCAGCAGCTTAGAGAAAGAGACCCAGTACTTC. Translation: CASSLEKETQYF. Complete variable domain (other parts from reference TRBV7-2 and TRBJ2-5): GAGVSQSPSNKVTEKGKDVELRCDPISGHTALYWYRQSLGQGLEFLIYFQGNSAPDKSGLPSDRFSAERTGGSVSTLTIQRTQQEDSAVYLCASSLEKETQYFGPGTRLLVL.